The T cell receptor (beta chain) described here comes from a study of shared clonotypes between healthy human individuals. CD45RO-negative cells were positively selected for CCR7, leaving out terminally differentiated effector memory CD45RA+ cells. As regards this clone: Within the sample, other DNA sequences also encode this same CDR3.

This table comes from immunoSEQ multiplex PCR, and its TCRdb copy is limited to in-frame clones, with some not included. The data show millions of clones, with more than 85% seen just once and approximately 1.7% held by the top ten. The ends were cut back, 1 base at V and 0 bases at J, with 6 bases in the middle. The CDR3 has 14 residues. Germline V gene sequence: CDR1 MGHDK, CDR2 SYGVNS. The sample was naive CD8+ T cells from PBMCs. The clonotype comes from a man aged 18 to 30 in good health. Some clones in this sample may be carry-over from other donors' samples. The V gene is TRBV25-1, the J gene TRBJ1-1; D uncertain. CDR3 DNA: TGTGCCAGCAGTGAATTCGGTTTGAACACTGAAGCTTTCTTT. Translated, it gives CASSEFGLNTEAFF.